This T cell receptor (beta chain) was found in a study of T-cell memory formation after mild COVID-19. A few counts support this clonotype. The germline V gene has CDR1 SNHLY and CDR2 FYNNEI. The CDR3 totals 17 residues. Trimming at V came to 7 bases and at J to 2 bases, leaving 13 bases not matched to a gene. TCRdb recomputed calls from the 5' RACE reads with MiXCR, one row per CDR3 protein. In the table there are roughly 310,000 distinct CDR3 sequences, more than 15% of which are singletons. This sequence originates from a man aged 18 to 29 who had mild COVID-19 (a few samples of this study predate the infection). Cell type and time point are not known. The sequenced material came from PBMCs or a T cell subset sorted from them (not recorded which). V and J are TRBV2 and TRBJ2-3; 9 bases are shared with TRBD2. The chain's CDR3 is CASTEWVAGDYTDTQYF. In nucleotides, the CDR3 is TGTGCCAGCACCGAATGGGTAGCGGGGGACTACACAGATACGCAGTATTTT.